The following is a T cell receptor (beta chain) sequence with its context. The antigen is unknown. V was clipped by 0 bases and J by 6 bases, with 11 bases between them. Germline values: CDR1 DFQATT, CDR2 SNEGSKA (reference sequence). The CDR3 runs 14 residues. From the 5' RACE reads, TCRdb called clonotypes with MiXCR, one entry per CDR3 protein. The table includes a few hundred thousand distinct CDR3 sequences, roughly 27% detected once. The data stem from a study of identical twins' blood T cells. Findings and limits, study-wide: Environmental influences on twin similarity could not be excluded.

The source is a woman aged 18-55 years in good health. The chain has TRBV20-1 and TRBJ2-2; D gene uncertain. The source material was PBMCs. The CDR3 nucleotides are TGCAGTGCTAGAGATAAGACCGGGCCCGGGGAGCTGTTTTTT. It is translated as CSARDKTGPGELFF.